This T cell receptor beta chain was found in a study of T cell repertoires in cytomegalovirus infection (dated by TCRdb to between 2018 and 2020). General notes on the study: Because public TCR beta signatures pointed to carriage of CMV infection together with the matching HLA type, the HLA type of each donor mattered for the analysis. Results and caveats for the whole study, not just this receptor: The ex vivo response was dominated by HLA-C-restricted CMV-specific TCR beta clonotypes, and the single most frequent clonotype in two of eight donors was supplied by these HLA-C-restricted clonotypes. In both this cohort and an independent roughly 350-donor cohort, the cumulative frequency of public TCR beta family members distinguished carriers of CMV infection plus the relevant HLA type.

For sequencing, an Illumina HiSeq 1500 was employed. Clones were called with MiXCR by TCRdb after fastp trimmed the public reads at Q25, and only in-frame beta chains were retained. Rows are unified per CDR3 protein, each entry keeping the most common DNA and genes. The sample records over 100,000 distinct CDR3 sequences, around 10% of which are singletons. Approximately 33% of the sample comes from the top ten. Turning to this clonotype: Its antigen target is currently unknown. No quality values exist for individual bases; no much larger clone is one base distant.

The CDR3 spans 14 residues, from the cysteine through the phenylalanine. Solely the CDR3 DNA is kept, with 42 bases framed from the first base. V loses 3 bases, J loses 6 bases, and the germline ends lie 14 bases apart. CDR1 MDHEN and CDR2 SYDVKM are derived from the germline V gene. The V gene is TRBV28 and the J gene is TRBJ1-2, with a tentative D gene TRBD1 over 6 matching bases. What was sequenced was PBMCs, sequenced either directly or after in vitro stimulation (not recorded which). The sequence derives from a human donor in good health (CMV status not recorded). Some clones in this sample may be carry-over from other donors' samples. CDR3 loop: CASSFFQGRDGYTF. The DNA reads TGTGCCAGCAGTTTCTTTCAGGGGAGGGATGGCTACACCTTC.